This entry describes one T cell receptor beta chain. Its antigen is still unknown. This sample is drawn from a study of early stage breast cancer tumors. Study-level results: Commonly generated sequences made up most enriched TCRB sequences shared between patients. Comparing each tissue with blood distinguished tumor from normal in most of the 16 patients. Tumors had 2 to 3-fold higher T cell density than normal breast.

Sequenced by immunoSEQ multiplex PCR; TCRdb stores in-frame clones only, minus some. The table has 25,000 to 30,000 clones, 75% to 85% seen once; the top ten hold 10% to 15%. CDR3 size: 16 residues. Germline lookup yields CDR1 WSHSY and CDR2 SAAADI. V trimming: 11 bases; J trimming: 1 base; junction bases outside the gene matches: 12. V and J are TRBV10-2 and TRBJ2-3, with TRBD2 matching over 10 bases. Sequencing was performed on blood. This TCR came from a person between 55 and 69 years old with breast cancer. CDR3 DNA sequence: TGCGCCGGAGGGCCTAGCGGGGGCTTAGGCACAGATACGCAGTATTTT. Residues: CAGGPSGGLGTDTQYF.